These 8 T cell receptor beta chains originate from one sample sequenced in a study of cytomegalovirus exposure and HLA in healthy donors. In the PCR, 60 Vbeta and 13 Jbeta primers were used. Clones were sequenced by immunoSEQ multiplex PCR, and TCRdb holds only the in-frame ones, with some missing. The table lists tens of thousands of clones, about 9.4% of them singletons. Sequenced: PBMCs. Every receptor here comes from a man in his 60s in good health and CMV-seropositive.

The gene calls are TRBV13 and TRBJ2-3; TRBD2 agrees at 10 bases. From germline, CDR1 is PRHDT and CDR2 FYEKMQ (reference sequence). V shed 6 bases and J 6 bases; nucleotides not matched to a gene: 6. The CDR3 consists of 14 residues. This CDR3 is CASSSGLALDTQYF. The DNA for the CDR3 is TGTGCCAGCAGTTCGGGACTAGCGTTGGATACGCAGTATTTT.

This clone occurred a few times. The chain employs TRBV28 and TRBJ1-2; D is unclear. CDR3 length equals 14 residues. With 2 bases removed from V and 6 bases from J, the gap between germline ends came to 13 bases. Germline V gives CDR1 MDHEN, CDR2 SYDVKM. The CDR3 DNA reads TGTGCCAGCAGTTTAGCGGGCAGGCGGAATGGCTACACCTTC. Translating gives CASSLAGRRNGYTF.

J is TRBJ2-3 and V is TRBV27, with 8 bases that match TRBD1. The CDR3 spans 16 residues. With 6 bases clipped from V and 4 bases from J, the junction kept 12 bases outside the gene matches. Germline assignment: CDR1 MNHEY and CDR2 SMNVEV (reference sequence). The chain's CDR3 is CASREQGAVRADTQYF. DNA of the CDR3: TGTGCCAGCAGAGAGCAGGGGGCAGTTCGAGCAGATACGCAGTATTTT.

This chain joins TRBV5-1 and TRBJ2-7, with D possibly being TRBD2 (7 bases). V was pared by 5 bases and J by 6 bases, with 12 bases between. CDR1 is SGHRS and CDR2 is YFSETQ in the germline V gene. CDR3 length: 12 amino acids. The CDR3 loop reads CASRRGGREQYV. The CDR3 region has the DNA TGCGCCAGCAGGAGGGGGGGCCGCGAGCAGTACGTC.

This clone was picked up a small number of times. The chain has TRBV28 and TRBJ1-5; possible D gene TRBD1, 6 bases. Trimming stripped 7 bases from V and 0 bases from J, with 13 bases between. The germline V gene encodes CDR1 MDHEN and CDR2 SYDVKM. The CDR3 is 15 residues long. The CDR3 protein is CASTPRGLSNQPQHF. Here the CDR3 DNA reads TGTGCCAGCACCCCGCGGGGGCTTAGCAATCAGCCCCAGCATTTT.

This clone was seen a few times. The germline gene is not matched at one end of the junction; a read error may be the cause. This sequence joins TRBV7-8 and TRBJ1-5, with a possible D match to TRBD1 (5 bases). The CDR3 consists of 16 residues. CDR1 is SGHVS and CDR2 is FQNEAQ in the germline V gene. CDR3 bases: TGTGCCAGCAGCCTTCCGGACACGGGGGGTAATCGGCCCCAGCATTTT. It codes for CASSLPDTGGNRPQHF. Looking up the rest from reference TRBV7-8 and TRBJ1-5 gives the full variable domain: GAGVSQSPRYKVAKRGQDVALRCDPISGHVSLFWYQQALGQGPEFLTYFQNEAQLDKSGLPSDRFFAERPEGSVSTLKIQRTQQEDSAVYLCASSLPDTGGNRPQHFGDGTRLSIL.

Comments on this clone: A junction boundary mismatches the germline segment, possibly from a read error. The sample has other DNA sequences that encode this CDR3 too. The V and J genes are TRBV6-1 and TRBJ1-2; 7 positions match TRBD1. Germline lookup yields CDR1 MNHNS and CDR2 SASEGT. The CDR3 is 14 amino acids. The CDR3 is CASSVDRTYYGYTF. In DNA form, the CDR3 reads TGTGCCAGCAGTGTGGACAGGACGTACTATGGTTACACCTTC.

V and J are TRBV18 and TRBJ2-2, with TRBD2 as a possible D gene (5 bases). The CDR3 covers 18 residues. The V end lost 8 bases, the J end lost 4 bases, and 26 bases lay between the germline ends. Germline values: CDR1 KGHSH, CDR2 LQKENI. The CDR3 bases are TGTGCCAGCGGGCGAATGTCGGGGAGTTATTCAGGCACCGGGGAGCTGTTTTTT. It codes for CASGRMSGSYSGTGELFF.